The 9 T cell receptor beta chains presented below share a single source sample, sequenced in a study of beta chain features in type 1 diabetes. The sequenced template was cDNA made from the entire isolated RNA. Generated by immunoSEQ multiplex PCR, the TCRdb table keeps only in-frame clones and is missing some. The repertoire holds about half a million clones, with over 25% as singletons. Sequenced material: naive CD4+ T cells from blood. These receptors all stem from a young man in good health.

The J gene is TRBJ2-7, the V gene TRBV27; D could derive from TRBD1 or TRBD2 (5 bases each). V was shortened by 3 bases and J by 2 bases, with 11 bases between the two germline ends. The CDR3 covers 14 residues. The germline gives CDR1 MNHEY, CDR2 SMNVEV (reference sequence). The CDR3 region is CASSFRDDPYEQYF. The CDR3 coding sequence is TGTGCCAGCAGTTTCCGGGACGACCCCTACGAGCAGTACTTC.

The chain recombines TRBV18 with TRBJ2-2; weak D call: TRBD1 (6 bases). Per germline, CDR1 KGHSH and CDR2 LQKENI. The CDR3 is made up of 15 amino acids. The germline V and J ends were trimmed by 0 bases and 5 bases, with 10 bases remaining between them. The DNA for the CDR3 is TGTGCCAGCTCACCACCGAACAGGGCGACCGGGGAGCTGTTTTTT. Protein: CASSPPNRATGELFF.

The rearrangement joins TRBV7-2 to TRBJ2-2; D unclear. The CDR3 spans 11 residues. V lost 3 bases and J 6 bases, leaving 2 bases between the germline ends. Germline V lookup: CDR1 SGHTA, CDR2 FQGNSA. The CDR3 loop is CASSFAGELFF. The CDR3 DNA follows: TGTGCCAGCAGCTTTGCCGGGGAGCTGTTTTTT. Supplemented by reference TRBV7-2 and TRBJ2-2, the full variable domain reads GAGVSQSPSNKVTEKGKDVELRCDPISGHTALYWYRQSLGQGLEFLIYFQGNSAPDKSGLPSDRFSAERTGGSVSTLTIQRTQQEDSAVYLCASSFAGELFFGEGSRLTVL.

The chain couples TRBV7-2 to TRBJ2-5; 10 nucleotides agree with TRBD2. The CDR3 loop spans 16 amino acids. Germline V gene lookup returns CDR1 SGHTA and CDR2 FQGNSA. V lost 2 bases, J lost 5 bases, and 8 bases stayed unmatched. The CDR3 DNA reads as TGTGCCAGCAGCTTAATGCTAGCGGGAGTATGGGAGACCCAGTACTTC. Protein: CASSLMLAGVWETQYF. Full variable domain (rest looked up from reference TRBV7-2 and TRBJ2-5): GAGVSQSPSNKVTEKGKDVELRCDPISGHTALYWYRQSLGQGLEFLIYFQGNSAPDKSGLPSDRFSAERTGGSVSTLTIQRTQQEDSAVYLCASSLMLAGVWETQYFGPGTRLLVL.

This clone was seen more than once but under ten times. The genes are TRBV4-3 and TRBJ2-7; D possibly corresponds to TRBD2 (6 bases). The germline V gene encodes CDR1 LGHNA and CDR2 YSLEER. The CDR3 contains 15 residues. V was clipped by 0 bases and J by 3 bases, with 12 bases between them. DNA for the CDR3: TGCGCCAGCAGCCAAGATTTAGCGGACCGCTACGAGCAGTACTTC. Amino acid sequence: CASSQDLADRYEQYF.

CDR3 DNA: TGTGCCAGCAGCTACTTTAGCGGGATAAGCACAGATACGCAGTATTTT. Translation gives CASSYFSGISTDTQYF. The rearrangement uses TRBV11-2 and TRBJ2-3; 8 bases are shared with TRBD2. CDR1 and CDR2 from the germline V gene are SGHAT and FQNNGV. This CDR3 region has 16 residues. The junction had 6 bases not matched to a gene; V was cut back by 4 bases and J by 0 bases.

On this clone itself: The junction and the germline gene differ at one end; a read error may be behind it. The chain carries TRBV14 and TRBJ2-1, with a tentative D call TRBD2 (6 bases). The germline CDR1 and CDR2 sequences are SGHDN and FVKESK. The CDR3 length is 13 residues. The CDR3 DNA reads TGTGCCAGCAGCCAAGCGGGACTGGTTGAGCGGTTCTTC. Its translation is CASSQAGLVERFF.

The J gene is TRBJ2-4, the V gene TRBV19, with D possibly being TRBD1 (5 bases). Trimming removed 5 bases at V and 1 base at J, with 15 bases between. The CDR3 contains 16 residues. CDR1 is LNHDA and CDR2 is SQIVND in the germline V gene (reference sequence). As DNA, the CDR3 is TGTGCCAGTAGTCCAGGCAGGGCTGAGGCCAAAAACATTCAGTACTTC. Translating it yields CASSPGRAEAKNIQYF.

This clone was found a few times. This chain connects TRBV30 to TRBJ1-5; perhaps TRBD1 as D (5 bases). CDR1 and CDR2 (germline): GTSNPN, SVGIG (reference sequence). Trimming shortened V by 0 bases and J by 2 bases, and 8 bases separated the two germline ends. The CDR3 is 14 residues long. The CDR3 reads CAWSVEGRNQPQHF. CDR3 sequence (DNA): TGTGCCTGGAGTGTAGAGGGACGCAATCAGCCCCAGCATTTT.